The next 10 T cell receptor beta chains were all read from a single sample in a study of shared clonotypes between healthy human individuals. Naivety among CD8 cells was defined by CD45RO negativity and positive CCR7 selection, thereby excluding terminally differentiated effector memory CD45RA+ cells. Assay used: immunoSEQ multiplex PCR; TCRdb lists only in-frame clones, some missing. The data contain 1.5 million to 2.5 million clones, 85% to 95% of them seen just once; the ten biggest clones take up roughly 1%. What was sequenced was naive CD8+ T cells sorted from blood. These receptors were obtained from a man aged 18 to 30 in good health.

A remark on this clone: This sample also contains other DNA sequences that code for the same CDR3. The V and J genes are TRBV7-9 and TRBJ2-7; no reliable D call. V lost 2 bases to trimming and J lost 0 bases, with 8 bases between them. This CDR3 is 14 amino acids long. Germline CDR1 SEHNR, CDR2 FQNEAQ (reference sequence). This CDR3 reads CASSLPDGSYEQYF. CDR3 in DNA: TGTGCCAGCAGCTTACCCGACGGCTCCTACGAGCAGTACTTC.

The chain has TRBV27 and TRBJ2-3, with 10 bases that match TRBD1. V lost 8 bases and J lost 6; bases outside the gene matches: 5. The CDR3 sequence is 13 residues long. The germline gives CDR1 MNHEY, CDR2 SMNVEV (reference sequence). The CDR3 here is CASGQGGGDTQYF. CDR3 DNA sequence: TGTGCCAGCGGACAGGGGGGAGGGGATACGCAGTATTTT.

The chain is built from TRBV19 and TRBJ1-2, with 7 bases fitting TRBD1. Germline-derived CDR1 and CDR2 are LNHDA and SQIVND (reference sequence). This CDR3 has 14 residues. V lost 5 bases, J lost 1 base, and 4 bases stayed unmatched. The CDR3 spells CASSWDSLNYGYTF. CDR3 in DNA: TGTGCCAGTAGTTGGGACAGCCTTAACTATGGCTACACCTTC.

V gene TRBV27 combines with J gene TRBJ2-5; TRBD1 might be the D (6 bases). This CDR3 region has 15 residues. V dropped 2 bases and J dropped 2 bases, with 12 bases sitting between them. CDR1 is MNHEY and CDR2 is SMNVEV in the germline V gene (reference sequence). CDR3 in DNA: TGTGCCAGCAGTTTACTGGGGGCGGAACAAGAGACCCAGTACTTC. Protein: CASSLLGAEQETQYF.

The chain's CDR3 is CASSSGTSGGTQYF. The CDR3 DNA follows: TGTGCCAGCAGCTCCGGGACTAGCGGTGGGACCCAGTACTTC. This sequence joins TRBV7-3 and TRBJ2-5; 11 bases agree with TRBD2. The CDR3 has 14 residues. V lost 4 bases and J lost 7; bases outside the gene matches: 5. Germline V gene lookup returns CDR1 SGHTA and CDR2 FQGTGA.

In DNA form, the CDR3 reads TGTGCCAGCAGCTTAGCGTGGGTCTACGAGCAGTACTTC. Translation gives CASSLAWVYEQYF. This chain links TRBV7-2 with TRBJ2-7; D is unclear. V lost 0 bases and J 3 bases, leaving 6 bases between the germline ends. CDR1 and CDR2 from the germline V gene are SGHTA and FQGNSA. This CDR3 has 13 amino acids.

The chain is built from TRBV9 and TRBJ2-1; 10 bases align to TRBD2. The CDR3 covers 19 residues. CDR1 is SGDLS and CDR2 is YYNGEE in the germline V gene. V gave up 3 bases and J gave up 7 bases; unmatched junction bases: 19. The DNA for the CDR3 is TGTGCCAGCAGCGCCCACCAAGCGGGGGGGCCTAGTGTGAAAAATGAGCAGTTCTTC. Protein: CASSAHQAGGPSVKNEQFF.

This clone was seen just once. The J gene is TRBJ2-5, the V gene TRBV5-6, with D unclear. The CDR3 length is 13 residues. Trimming left V 0 bases short and J 4 bases short, with 7 bases between. From germline, CDR1 is SGHDT and CDR2 YYEEEE. This CDR3 reads CASSLGALETQYF. The CDR3 DNA follows: TGTGCCAGCAGCTTGGGAGCGTTAGAGACCCAGTACTTC.

This clone was observed a handful of times. Written as DNA, the CDR3 is TGCGCCAGCAGCCATGGACAGGTTTCAAGCTCCTATAATTCACCCCTCCACTTT. Translating gives CASSHGQVSSSYNSPLHF. This sequence joins TRBV4-3 and TRBJ1-6; 7 nucleotides match TRBD1. This CDR3 has 18 residues. Looked up from germline, CDR1 is LGHNA and CDR2 is YSLEER. V shed 3 bases, J shed 0 bases, and the junction held 8 bases outside the gene matches.

The rearrangement uses TRBV5-1 and TRBJ2-1; 7 bases line up with TRBD2. Germline V lookup: CDR1 SGHRS, CDR2 YFSETQ. V shed 3 bases, J shed 0 bases, and the junction held 9 bases outside the gene matches. This CDR3 is 17 amino acids long. The CDR3: CASSWRGRASSYNEQFF. CDR3 coding DNA: TGCGCCAGCAGCTGGCGGGGGAGGGCCAGCTCCTACAATGAGCAGTTCTTC.